The entry below gives a single T cell receptor beta chain sequence along with its context. The antigen remains unidentified. The sample is drawn from a study of long-term antiretroviral therapy in people with HIV. Notes on the study in general: HIV repertoire CDR3 lengths ranged less widely than those of controls.

Researchers secured at least one pre-ART and at least two post-ART PBMC samples from each donor. There were no participants with HIV treated outside the United States. The authors ran the immunoSEQ assay, v3.0, at survey level. Researchers set sequencing to target roughly 35,000-55,000 T-cell genomes per sample. Only in-frame clones appear in the TCRdb table, and some are missing; sequencing was by immunoSEQ multiplex PCR. The table has about 21,000 clones, 80% to 85% seen once; the top ten hold 3.4%. The source material was unsorted PBMCs, sampled 1.9 years after starting antiretroviral therapy. This TCR derives from a woman aged 45-59 years with HIV.

The CDR3 sequence: CASSVGAGAGETQYF. The CDR3 DNA reads as TGTGCCAGCAGCGTAGGAGCGGGGGCGGGGGAGACCCAGTACTTC. This chain uses TRBV9 with TRBJ2-5, with 8 nucleotides matching TRBD2. The CDR3 covers 15 residues. The ends lost 0 bases at V and 5 bases at J; junction bases unmatched: 6. Per the germline V gene, CDR1 is SGDLS and CDR2 is YYNGEE.